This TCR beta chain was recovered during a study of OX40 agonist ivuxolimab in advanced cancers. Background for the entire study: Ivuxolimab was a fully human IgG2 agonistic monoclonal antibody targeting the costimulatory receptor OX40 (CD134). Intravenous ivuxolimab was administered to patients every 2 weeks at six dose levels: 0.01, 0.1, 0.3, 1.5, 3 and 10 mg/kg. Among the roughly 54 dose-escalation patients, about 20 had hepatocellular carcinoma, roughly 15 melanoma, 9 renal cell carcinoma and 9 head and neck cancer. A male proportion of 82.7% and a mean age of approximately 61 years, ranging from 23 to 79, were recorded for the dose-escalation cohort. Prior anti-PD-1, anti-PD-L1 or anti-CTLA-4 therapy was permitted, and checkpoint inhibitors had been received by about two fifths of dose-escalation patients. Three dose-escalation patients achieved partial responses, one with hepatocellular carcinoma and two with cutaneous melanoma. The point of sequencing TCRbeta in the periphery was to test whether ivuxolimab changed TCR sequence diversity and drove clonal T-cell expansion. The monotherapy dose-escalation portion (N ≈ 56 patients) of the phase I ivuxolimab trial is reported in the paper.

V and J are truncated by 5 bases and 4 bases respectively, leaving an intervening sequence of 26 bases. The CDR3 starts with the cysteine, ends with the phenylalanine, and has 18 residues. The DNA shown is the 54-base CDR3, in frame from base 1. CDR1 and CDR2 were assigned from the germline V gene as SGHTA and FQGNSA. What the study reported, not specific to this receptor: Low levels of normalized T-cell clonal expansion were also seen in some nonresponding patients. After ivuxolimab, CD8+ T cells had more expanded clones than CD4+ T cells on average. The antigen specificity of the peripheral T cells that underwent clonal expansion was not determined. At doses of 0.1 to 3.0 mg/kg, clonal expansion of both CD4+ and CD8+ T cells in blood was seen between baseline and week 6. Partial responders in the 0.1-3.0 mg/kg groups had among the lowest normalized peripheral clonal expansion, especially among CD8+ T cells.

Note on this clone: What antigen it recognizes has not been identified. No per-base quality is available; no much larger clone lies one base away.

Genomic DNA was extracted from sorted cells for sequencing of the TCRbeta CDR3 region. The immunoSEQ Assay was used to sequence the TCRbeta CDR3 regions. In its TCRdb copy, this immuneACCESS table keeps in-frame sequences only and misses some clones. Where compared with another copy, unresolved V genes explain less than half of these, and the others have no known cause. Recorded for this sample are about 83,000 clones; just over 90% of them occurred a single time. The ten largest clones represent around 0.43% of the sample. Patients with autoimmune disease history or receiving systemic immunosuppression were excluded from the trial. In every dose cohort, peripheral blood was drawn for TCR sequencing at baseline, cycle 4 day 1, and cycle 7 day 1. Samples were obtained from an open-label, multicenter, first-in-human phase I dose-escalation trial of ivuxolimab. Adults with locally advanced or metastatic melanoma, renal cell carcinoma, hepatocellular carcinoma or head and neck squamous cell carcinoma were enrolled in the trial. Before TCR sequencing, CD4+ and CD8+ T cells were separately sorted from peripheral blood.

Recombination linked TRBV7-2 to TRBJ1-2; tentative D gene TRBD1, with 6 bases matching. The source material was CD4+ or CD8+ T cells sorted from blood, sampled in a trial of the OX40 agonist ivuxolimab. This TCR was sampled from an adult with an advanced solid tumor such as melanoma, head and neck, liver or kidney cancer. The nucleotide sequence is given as TGTGCCAGCAGCCCGACGGTGGGGGGGCGCGCGTTTGGCTATGGCTACACCTTC. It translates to CASSPTVGGRAFGYGYTF.